These 3 T cell receptor beta chains were all obtained from the same sample, sequenced in a study of cytomegalovirus exposure and HLA in healthy donors. Primers for the PCR totalled 60 Vbeta and 13 Jbeta. The data were produced by immunoSEQ multiplex PCR, yet TCRdb's version contains in-frame clones alone and is incomplete. Of 200,000 or so clones listed, roughly 80% are singletons. Sequencing input: PBMCs. Receptor source: a male donor in good health and CMV-seronegative.

The genes are TRBV5-1 and TRBJ2-7, with 10 bases identical to TRBD1. In germline, CDR1 is SGHRS, CDR2 YFSETQ. The ends lost 0 bases at V and 3 bases at J; junction bases unmatched: 0. The CDR3 is made up of 14 amino acids. The CDR3 spells CASSLGTGGYEQYF. CDR3 coding DNA: TGCGCCAGCAGCTTGGGGACAGGGGGCTACGAGCAGTACTTC.

This chain connects TRBV28 to TRBJ2-7; a possible D gene is TRBD1 (6 bases). Looked up from germline, CDR1 is MDHEN and CDR2 is SYDVKM. The CDR3 sequence is 14 residues long. With 2 bases removed from V and 3 bases from J, the gap between germline ends came to 11 bases. The CDR3 spells CASSLRGIGYEQYF. In DNA, the CDR3 is TGTGCCAGCAGTTTAAGGGGGATAGGCTACGAGCAGTACTTC.

This clone appeared once. The chain uses TRBV5-4 and TRBJ2-3; a weak D match, TRBD1 (5 bases). CDR3 size: 16 residues. V was pared by 2 bases and J by 1 base, with 14 bases between. Germline lookup yields CDR1 SGHNT and CDR2 YYREEE (reference sequence). The CDR3 here is CASSLTGGRGTDTQYF. CDR3 nucleotide sequence: TGTGCCAGCAGCTTAACAGGTGGAAGGGGCACAGATACGCAGTATTTT.